The 13 T cell receptor beta chains presented below share a single source sample, sequenced in a study of monozygotic twins with inflammatory bowel disease. From the 5' RACE reads, TCRdb lists one entry per CDR3 protein and no DNA. The specimen's table records 190,000 or so distinct CDR3 sequences. The sample consisted of blood. These TCRs come from a human donor with ulcerative colitis or Crohn's disease, or a healthy co-twin of an affected twin (not recorded which).

This chain joins TRBV6-2 or TRBV6-3 and TRBJ1-5; the TCRdb call, TRBD1, lacks DNA for checking. CDR1 MNHEY and CDR2 SVGEGT come from the germline V gene. This CDR3 comprises 13 residues. This CDR3 reads CATCQSRGQPQHF.

The gene calls are TRBV5-5 and TRBJ2-1. Germline values: CDR1 SGHKS, CDR2 YYEKEE (reference sequence). The CDR3 is 15 amino acids. The CDR3 reads CASSLVVQNYNEQFF.

The genes are TRBV7-9 and TRBJ2-7; without DNA, the TCRdb call of TRBD1 cannot be checked. Germline CDR1 is SEHNR and CDR2 is FQNEAQ (reference sequence). The CDR3 spans 15 residues. The CDR3 sequence is CASSQRGMASYEQYF.

V usage is TRBV5-1 and J usage is TRBJ2-5; lacking DNA, the TRBD1 call made by TCRdb goes unchecked. Looked up from germline, CDR1 is SGHRS and CDR2 is YFSETQ. This CDR3 has 14 amino acids. The CDR3 sequence is CASSVQGRRETQYF.

The V and J genes are TRBV5-1 and TRBJ2-6. The CDR3 consists of 16 residues. Germline V lookup: CDR1 SGHRS, CDR2 YFSETQ. The CDR3 loop reads CASSELPFSGANVLTF.

The rearrangement joins TRBV20-1 to TRBJ1-4; TCRdb's D gene call, TRBD1, goes unchecked for lack of DNA. The CDR3 covers 12 residues. In germline, CDR1 is DFQATT, CDR2 SNEGSKA (reference sequence). The CDR3 protein is CSVQGPNEKLFF.

The chain's CDR3 is CSAPDPTQGNQPQHF. The genes are TRBV20-1 and TRBJ1-5; TCRdb designates TRBD1, a call that cannot be tested without DNA. Germline CDR1 DFQATT, CDR2 SNEGSKA (reference sequence). This CDR3 has 15 residues.

V and J are TRBV6-1 and TRBJ1-5; TCRdb's D gene call, TRBD1, goes unchecked for lack of DNA. This CDR3 spans 18 amino acids. Germline assignment: CDR1 MNHNS and CDR2 SASEGT. This CDR3 reads CASSRGGTGGQGNQPQHF.

The rearrangement uses TRBV12-3 or TRBV12-4 and TRBJ1-6; TCRdb indicates TRBD1, and absent DNA this call remains unverified. This CDR3 has 13 residues. The CDR3 reads CASSPGGNSPLHF.

The chain has TRBV5-5 and TRBJ1-2; TCRdb calls TRBD1, which cannot be checked without DNA. Germline V gives CDR1 SGHKS, CDR2 YYEKEE (reference sequence). The CDR3 runs 15 residues. This chain's CDR3 is CASSLGDKGAYGYTF.

The genes are TRBV3-1 and TRBJ2-7; the TCRdb call, TRBD2, lacks DNA for checking. The CDR3 sequence is 16 residues long. Germline V gene data show CDR1 as LGHDT and CDR2 as YNNKEL (reference sequence). CDR3: CASSQLSGGLLYEQYF.

This chain uses TRBV5-1 with TRBJ1-3. The germline gives CDR1 SGHRS, CDR2 YFSETQ. The CDR3 totals 16 residues. The CDR3 spells CASSLGPDLAGNTIYF.

The chain joins TRBV12-3 or TRBV12-4 to TRBJ2-3; TCRdb reports TRBD1, a call that lacks DNA to check it against. The CDR3 sequence is 15 residues long. This CDR3 is CASRGQTSSTDTQYF.